This passage covers 16 T cell receptor beta chains from one sample sequenced in a study of cytomegalovirus exposure and HLA in healthy donors. Amplification used 60 Vbeta primers and 13 Jbeta primers. The assay was immunoSEQ multiplex PCR, and TCRdb's table has in-frame clones only and misses some. This sample has over 130,000 clones, with nearly 90% found just once. Sequenced sample: PBMCs. The receptor set was obtained from a woman in her thirties or forties in good health and CMV-seronegative.

The chain combines TRBV7-2 with TRBJ2-7, with TRBD1 as a possible D gene (6 bases). V lost 5 bases and J lost 5, with 13 bases in between. Germline lookup yields CDR1 SGHTA and CDR2 FQGNSA. The CDR3 is 13 amino acids. The CDR3 DNA follows: TGTGCCAGCAGCCGACAGGTAGGCAACGAGCAGTACTTC. Translated: CASSRQVGNEQYF.

The chain uses TRBV19 and TRBJ2-7; TRBD2 might be the D (5 bases). Between the trimmed V and J ends, which lost 4 bases and 2 bases, there was a span of 15 bases. CDR3 length: 15 amino acids. Germline V CDR1 and CDR2: LNHDA, SQIVND (reference sequence). Written as DNA, the CDR3 is TGTGCCAGTAGTACCCATCAAGCGGCTACCTACGAGCAGTACTTC. It yields the protein CASSTHQAATYEQYF.

The V gene is TRBV5-5, the J gene TRBJ1-1; no definite D call. The V end lost 0 bases, the J end lost 0 bases, and 9 bases lay between the germline ends. CDR3 size: 15 residues. CDR1 SGHKS and CDR2 YYEKEE come from the germline V gene (reference sequence). DNA for the CDR3: TGTGCCAGCAGCTTGGAACTATTCATGAACACTGAAGCTTTCTTT. It codes for CASSLELFMNTEAFF.

The chain joins TRBV7-8 to TRBJ2-7; D uncertain. The CDR3 loop spans 13 amino acids. CDR1 is SGHVS, CDR2 FQNEAQ, per germline. Between the trimmed V and J ends, which lost 4 bases and 2 bases, there was a span of 9 bases. The CDR3 DNA follows: TGTGCCAGCAGCTGGGCAGCCACCTACGAGCAGTACTTC. Residues: CASSWAATYEQYF.

This rearrangement joins TRBV27 to TRBJ1-3; no clear D gene. This CDR3 spans 14 amino acids. With 4 bases removed from V and 0 bases from J, the gap between germline ends came to 7 bases. Germline lookup yields CDR1 MNHEY and CDR2 SMNVEV (reference sequence). CDR3: CASSSASSGNTIYF. The CDR3, as DNA: TGTGCCAGCAGTTCAGCTAGCTCTGGAAACACCATATATTTT.

The chain joins TRBV7-8 to TRBJ2-3; a possible D gene is TRBD2 (5 bases). Trimming left V 6 bases short and J 4 bases short, with 14 bases between. Germline CDR1 and CDR2: SGHVS and FQNEAQ. CDR3 length: 14 residues. CDR3 loop: CASRTNSGSDTQYF. For the CDR3, the DNA is TGTGCCAGCAGAACCAATTCGGGGTCAGATACGCAGTATTTT.

This rearrangement joins TRBV29-1 to TRBJ2-7, with a possible D match to TRBD2 (6 bases). The CDR3 covers 11 residues. V was pared by 8 bases and J by 5 bases, with 13 bases between. CDR1 SQVTM and CDR2 ANQGSEA come from the germline V gene. The CDR3 here is CSITSYDEQYF. In DNA, the CDR3 is TGCAGCATCACTAGCTACGACGAGCAGTACTTC.

In regard to this clone: One end of the junction varies from germline; a read error may be responsible. The chain employs TRBV7-9 and TRBJ1-4, with no clear D. Germline V gene lookup returns CDR1 SEHNR and CDR2 FQNEAQ (reference sequence). The CDR3 extends over 15 amino acids. Here the CDR3 reads CSSSNAGMEDEKLFF. For the CDR3, the DNA is TGTTCCAGCAGCAACGCCGGCATGGAGGATGAAAAACTGTTTTTT.

V usage is TRBV4-1 and J usage is TRBJ2-7, with 9 bases matching TRBD1. Per the germline V gene, CDR1 is MGHRA and CDR2 is YSYEKL. This CDR3 is built from 13 residues. V lost 5 bases, J lost 6 bases, and 5 bases stayed unmatched. The CDR3 here is CASSWDRESEQYF. The CDR3 DNA reads as TGCGCCAGCAGCTGGGACAGGGAGTCCGAGCAGTACTTC.

The chain carries TRBV6-1 and TRBJ1-5; the D gene is possibly TRBD1 (5 bases). The CDR3 has 14 amino acids. The germline CDR1 and CDR2 sequences are MNHNS and SASEGT. V lost 5 bases and J 0 bases, leaving 8 bases between the germline ends. The CDR3 sequence: CASSSGNSNQPQHF. The CDR3 DNA is TGTGCCAGCAGTTCAGGGAATAGCAATCAGCCCCAGCATTTT.

The V gene is TRBV13, the J gene TRBJ2-7; TRBD2 agrees at 7 bases. V lost 5 bases, J lost 7 bases, and 17 bases stayed unmatched. The CDR3 runs to 16 residues. Germline assignment: CDR1 PRHDT and CDR2 FYEKMQ (reference sequence). CDR3 loop: CASSPTGASGYREQYF. CDR3 sequence (DNA): TGTGCCAGCAGCCCTACTGGGGCTAGCGGTTACAGAGAGCAGTACTTC.

The J gene is TRBJ2-3, the V gene TRBV29-1; 10 bases align to TRBD2. The junction had 5 bases not matched to a gene; V was cut back by 1 base and J by 4 bases. Germline values: CDR1 SQVTM, CDR2 ANQGSEA. This CDR3 is 15 amino acids long. This CDR3 is CSVEALAGAADTQYF. CDR3 coding DNA: TGCAGCGTTGAAGCGCTAGCGGGAGCCGCAGATACGCAGTATTTT.

This chain links TRBV5-1 with TRBJ1-2, with TRBD1 matching 10 bases. V trimming: 4 bases; J trimming: 8 bases; junction bases outside the gene matches: 5. The CDR3 extends over 13 amino acids. Germline CDR1 and CDR2: SGHRS and YFSETQ. In nucleotides, the CDR3 is TGCGCCAGCAGCGAGACAGGGGGCTGGGGCTACACCTTC. Residues: CASSETGGWGYTF.

The J gene is TRBJ2-1, the V gene TRBV19; TRBD2 might be the D (6 bases). CDR1 and CDR2 from the germline V gene are LNHDA and SQIVND (reference sequence). Trimming removed 3 bases at V and 0 bases at J, with 12 bases between. The CDR3 consists of 16 residues. CDR3 sequence (DNA): TGTGCCAGTAGTATGATCGGGGGAAGCTCCTACAATGAGCAGTTCTTC. The encoded protein is CASSMIGGSSYNEQFF.

The gene calls are TRBV28 and TRBJ2-3, with D perhaps TRBD2 (7 bases). The CDR3 length is 18 residues. Germline V gene sequence: CDR1 MDHEN, CDR2 SYDVKM. Deletions cut 5 bases from V and 5 bases from J, with 26 bases between. The CDR3 sequence is CASSDQGWREGRKDTQYF. DNA for the CDR3: TGTGCCAGCAGTGACCAGGGGTGGAGGGAGGGCCGTAAAGATACGCAGTATTTT.

This clone was observed a single time. This chain connects TRBV7-9 to TRBJ2-7; D is uncertain. V lost 2 bases to trimming and J lost 9 bases, with 11 bases between them. The length of the CDR3 is 12 residues. CDR1 is SEHNR and CDR2 is FQNEAQ in the germline V gene (reference sequence). The CDR3, as DNA: TGTGCCAGCAGCTTACCCCCGCAGGTGCAGTACTTC. Amino acids: CASSLPPQVQYF. The variable domain in full, with the rest retrieved from reference TRBV7-9 and TRBJ2-7, is DTGVSQNPRHKITKRGQNVTFRCDPISEHNRLYWYRQTLGQGPEFLTYFQNEAQLEKSRLLSDRFSAERPKGSFSTLEIQRTEQGDSAMYLCASSLPPQVQYFGPGTRLTVT.